Presented here are 14 T cell receptor beta chains from one specimen sequenced in a study of blood T cell repertoires in COVID-19 (dated by TCRdb to about 2020). Library construction relied on the immunoSEQ multiplex PCR assay. The table comes from immuneACCESS by way of TCRdb, which keeps in-frame sequences with V and J called. Part of the clones is missing from these tables; in studies checked, under half for an unresolved V gene and the rest for unknown reasons. The sample records about 100,000 clones, about four fifths of which are singletons. The leading ten clones occupy around 4.2% of the sample. The sample was peripheral blood. The receptors come from a human donor in a cohort sampled during active COVID-19.

This clone appeared a few times. The CDR3 bases are TGTGCCAGCAGCTTGCAGGAGGTCGGCTACACCTTC. Amino acid sequence: CASSLQEVGYTF. The chain couples TRBV7-9 to TRBJ1-2; unclear D gene. The CDR3 runs to 12 residues. CDR1 is SEHNR, CDR2 FQNEAQ, per germline (reference sequence). V dropped 3 bases and J dropped 8 bases, with 10 bases sitting between them.

A note on this clone: The junction differs from germline at one of its ends, possibly a read error. The genes are TRBV27 and TRBJ1-4; TRBD1 might be the D (5 bases). CDR1 MNHEY and CDR2 SMNVEV come from the germline V gene (reference sequence). This CDR3 has 15 amino acids. This CDR3 reads CASSPSGLKNENLFF. CDR3 coding DNA: TGTGCCAGCAGTCCGTCGGGACTCAAGAATGAAAACCTGTTTTTT.

The chain employs TRBV5-6 and TRBJ2-3, with D possibly being TRBD2 (6 bases). CDR1 is SGHDT and CDR2 is YYEEEE in the germline V gene. The CDR3 totals 16 residues. V gave up 1 base and J gave up 2 bases, with 14 bases separating them. The CDR3: CASSLRGGTVTDTQYF. The CDR3 bases are TGTGCCAGCAGCTTGAGGGGAGGTACGGTCACAGATACGCAGTATTTT. The full variable domain, completed using reference TRBV5-6 and TRBJ2-3, is DAGVTQSPTHLIKTRGQQVTLRCSPKSGHDTVSWYQQALGQGPQFIFQYYEEEERQRGNFPDRFSGHQFPNYSSELNVNALLLGDSALYLCASSLRGGTVTDTQYFGPGTRLTVL.

J is TRBJ2-3 and V is TRBV7-7; 8 bases are a match to TRBD2. V lost 4 bases, J lost 5 bases, and 8 bases stayed unmatched. The CDR3 contains 15 residues. Germline CDR1 SSHAT, CDR2 FNYEAQ (reference sequence). The CDR3 is CASSSSSGSLDTQYF. The CDR3 DNA follows: TGTGCCAGCAGCTCATCTAGCGGGTCCTTAGATACGCAGTATTTT.

The V call is TRBV11-2, the J call TRBJ2-3; TRBD2 agrees at 8 bases. V shed 2 bases and J 4 bases; nucleotides not matched to a gene: 8. Germline V gene sequence: CDR1 SGHAT, CDR2 FQNNGV. This CDR3 has 16 residues. The CDR3, as DNA: TGTGCCAGCAGCTTAACTGGGGGACTAGTAGCAGATACGCAGTATTTT. Protein sequence: CASSLTGGLVADTQYF.

This chain uses TRBV3-1 (or the pseudogene TRBV3-2) with TRBJ1-1, with D possibly being TRBD1 (6 bases). Germline CDR1 reads LGHDT; CDR2 reads YNNKEL (reference sequence). The CDR3 spans 16 residues. The V end was cut by 0 bases, the J end by 4 bases, with 15 bases between. CDR3 coding DNA: TGTGCCAGCAGCCAAGATTCCGCAGGGGCAGGCACTGAAGCTTTCTTT. This translates into CASSQDSAGAGTEAFF.

There are a few counts of this clone. The rearrangement uses TRBV5-1 and TRBJ2-7, with a possible D match to TRBD1 (6 bases). The germline CDR1 and CDR2 sequences are SGHRS and YFSETQ. V was shortened by 1 base and J by 2 bases, with 10 bases between the two germline ends. CDR3 length: 14 amino acids. CDR3 coding DNA: TGCGCCAGCAGCTTGAGTCAGGGGACCTACGAGCAGTACTTC. This sequence encodes CASSLSQGTYEQYF.

CDR3 protein: CASSALAASTDTQYF. CDR3 DNA sequence: TGTGCCAGCAGTGCACTAGCGGCTAGCACAGATACGCAGTATTTT. The chain recombines TRBV6-4 with TRBJ2-3; 8 bases are a match to TRBD2. This CDR3 contains 15 residues. Germline lookup yields CDR1 MRHNA and CDR2 SNTAGT. With 4 bases clipped from V and 0 bases from J, the junction kept 3 bases outside the gene matches.

This clone was seen only once. The chain uses TRBV7-2 and TRBJ2-3; 14 bases agree with TRBD2. The CDR3 has 16 amino acids. CDR1 SGHTA and CDR2 FQGNSA come from the germline V gene. V lost 5 bases and J lost 6; bases outside the gene matches: 7. CDR3 residues: CASSAPGLAGVDTQYF. As DNA, the CDR3 is TGTGCCAGCAGCGCCCCGGGACTAGCGGGAGTGGATACGCAGTATTTT. The variable domain in full, with the rest retrieved from reference TRBV7-2 and TRBJ2-3, is GAGVSQSPSNKVTEKGKDVELRCDPISGHTALYWYRQSLGQGLEFLIYFQGNSAPDKSGLPSDRFSAERTGGSVSTLTIQRTQQEDSAVYLCASSAPGLAGVDTQYFGPGTRLTVL.

This chain joins TRBV7-3 and TRBJ1-2; D is unresolved. This CDR3 contains 13 residues. Per germline, CDR1 SGHTA and CDR2 FQGTGA. V was pared by 6 bases and J by 0 bases, with 8 bases between. The CDR3 loop is CASSFGANYGYTF. CDR3 nucleotide sequence: TGTGCCAGCAGTTTCGGGGCTAACTATGGCTACACCTTC.

The CDR3 DNA follows: TGTGCCAGTAGAAATCAGGGCGTCGAGACTGAAGCTTTCTTT. Encoded protein: CASRNQGVETEAFF. This chain links TRBV19 with TRBJ1-1, with D tentatively TRBD1 (5 bases). Between the trimmed V and J ends, which lost 6 bases and 5 bases, there was a span of 16 bases. Germline V gene lookup returns CDR1 LNHDA and CDR2 SQIVND (reference sequence). This CDR3 spans 14 amino acids.

J is TRBJ2-2 and V is TRBV19, with D unclear. With 4 bases removed from V and 1 base from J, the gap between germline ends came to 7 bases. Germline values: CDR1 LNHDA, CDR2 SQIVND (reference sequence). The CDR3 spans 14 residues. In DNA form, the CDR3 reads TGTGCCAGTAGTAGCGCAGGGAACACCGGGGAGCTGTTTTTT. Translating it yields CASSSAGNTGELFF.

The chain links TRBV7-3 to TRBJ2-3; 13 bases are shared with TRBD2. CDR1 SGHTA and CDR2 FQGTGA come from the germline V gene. V lost 5 bases to trimming and J lost 9 bases; unmatched junction nucleotides: 8. There are 15 residues in the CDR3. The CDR3: CASSHGTSGIGTQYF. CDR3 coding DNA: TGTGCCAGCAGCCATGGGACTAGCGGGATTGGCACGCAGTATTTT.

J is TRBJ1-2 and V is TRBV18; D gene uncertain. Per the germline V gene, CDR1 is KGHSH and CDR2 is LQKENI. The CDR3 contains 14 residues. The ends were cut back, 4 bases at V and 3 bases at J, with 12 bases in the middle. The CDR3 nucleotides are TGTGCCAGCTCACTCCGGGAGAGAGACTATGGCTACACCTTC. Translated, it gives CASSLRERDYGYTF.